This TCR beta chain was obtained from a study of PD-1 blockade in classical Hodgkin lymphoma. In the study overall: Patients were dosed intravenously with nivolumab at 3 mg/kg every 2 weeks. Study-level points and caveats: At baseline, newly diagnosed patients reportedly showed less TCR diversity than healthy donors. The repertoire differences lack a defined cause, possibly disease activity or prior therapy. Complete responders' baseline diversity resembled that of newly diagnosed patients.

V was clipped by 0 bases and J by 4 bases, with 13 bases between them. The CDR3 spans 15 residues. The germline gives CDR1 SGDLS, CDR2 YYNGEE. Time point given: cycle 4 day 1 (C4D1), after more than five weeks of nivolumab. There was relapse after autologous stem cell transplantation in every patient, and there was variation in brentuximab vedotin exposure. Negative magnetic selection isolated CD4+ T cells from thawed PBMCs. A note on this clone: Its antigen is unknown.

Measured with immunoSEQ multiplex PCR; TCRdb has only the in-frame clones, and not every one. This table holds 15,000 to 20,000 clones, around 75% found once. This rearrangement joins TRBV9 to TRBJ2-5; D call uncertain. The receptor was isolated from a human donor with classical Hodgkin lymphoma. This specimen consisted of CD4+ T cells from blood, obtained before the fourth cycle of nivolumab. The CDR3 DNA follows: TGTGCCAGCAGCGTAGGTGCGACTCTTCGAGAGACCCAGTACTTC. This translates into CASSVGATLRETQYF. Together with reference TRBV9 and TRBJ2-5, the CDR3 gives the full variable domain: DSGVTQTPKHLITATGQRVTLRCSPRSGDLSVYWYQQSLDQGLQFLIQYYNGEERAKGNILERFSAQQFPDLHSELNLSSLELGDSALYFCASSVGATLRETQYFGPGTRLLVL.